These T cell receptor beta chains were read from a single sample in a study of T cell responses to AZD1222 COVID-19 vaccine. Profiling relied on immunoSEQ multiplex PCR, and the TCRdb table lists in-frame clones only, not all of them. Of more than 90,000 clones in the sample, 85% to 90% were seen once. The sample consisted of peripheral blood, taken on day 0 of AZD1222 vaccination. All receptors derive from an adult in good health. Both conserved end residues are part of each CDR3. The order of the fields is D gene, clone size, J gene, V gene, CDR3 DNA, CDR3 protein. D genes are given only for firm matches. Size tells how often a clone was seen (once, few, many) or the class of an expanded clone, and some rows leave it out.

d_call: TRBD1
clone_size: once
j_call: TRBJ1-2
v_call: TRBV7-9
cdr3_nt: TGTGCCAGCAGGCATGGGACAGAAAACTATGGCTACACCTTC
cdr3_aa: CASRHGTENYGYTF

d_call: NA
clone_size: NA
j_call: TRBJ1-1
v_call: TRBV3-1/TRBV3-2
cdr3_nt: TGTGCCAGCAGCCAATCGACAGATAAAGCTTTCTTT
cdr3_aa: CASSQSTDKAFF

d_call: NA
clone_size: NA
j_call: TRBJ2-7
v_call: TRBV30
cdr3_nt: TGTGCCTGGAGTCGGGGGCGCTACGAGCAGTACTTC
cdr3_aa: CAWSRGRYEQYF

d_call: NA
clone_size: NA
j_call: TRBJ1-5
v_call: TRBV28
cdr3_nt: TGTGCCAGCAGCCTATCGGATAGCAATCAGCCCCAGCATTTT
cdr3_aa: CASSLSDSNQPQHF

d_call: NA
clone_size: NA
j_call: TRBJ1-3
v_call: TRBV28
cdr3_nt: TGTGCCAGCACCTCAGCTGGAAACACCATATATTTT
cdr3_aa: CASTSAGNTIYF

d_call: TRBD2
clone_size: NA
j_call: TRBJ2-3
v_call: TRBV18
cdr3_nt: TGTGCCAGCTCATCCAGCGGGAGAACAGATACGCAGTATTTT
cdr3_aa: CASSSSGRTDTQYF

d_call: NA
clone_size: NA
j_call: TRBJ2-3
v_call: TRBV18
cdr3_nt: TGTGCCAGCTCAAAAGATCATACGCAGTATTTT
cdr3_aa: CASSKDHTQYF

d_call: TRBD2
clone_size: NA
j_call: TRBJ2-2
v_call: TRBV28
cdr3_nt: TGTGCCAGCAGTCTACAGGGACTAGCGGGAGTCGGGGAGCTGTTTTTT
cdr3_aa: CASSLQGLAGVGELFF

d_call: TRBD1
clone_size: NA
j_call: TRBJ1-1
v_call: TRBV19
cdr3_nt: TGTGCCAGTAGCCTTACCACAGGGGGCACTGAAGCTTTCTTT
cdr3_aa: CASSLTTGGTEAFF

d_call: TRBD2
clone_size: NA
j_call: TRBJ2-3
v_call: TRBV9
cdr3_nt: TGTGCCAGCAGCCCTAGCGGGACAGATACGCAGTATTTT
cdr3_aa: CASSPSGTDTQYF

d_call: TRBD1
clone_size: NA
j_call: TRBJ1-6
v_call: TRBV27
cdr3_nt: TGTGCCAGCCCTTCAGGGGGCTCGCGGTCACCCCTCCACTTT
cdr3_aa: CASPSGGSRSPLHF

d_call: NA
clone_size: NA
j_call: TRBJ1-2
v_call: TRBV7-3
cdr3_nt: TGTGCCAGCAGCTCGGGACTACCCGACGGTGGCTACACCTTC
cdr3_aa: CASSSGLPDGGYTF

d_call: NA
clone_size: NA
j_call: TRBJ1-2
v_call: TRBV19
cdr3_nt: TGTGCCAGTAGTATGACAGCCGCCGGTAACTATGGCTACACCTTC
cdr3_aa: CASSMTAAGNYGYTF

d_call: NA
clone_size: NA
j_call: TRBJ1-1
v_call: TRBV6-2/TRBV6-3
cdr3_nt: TGTGCCAGCAGTTACTCGAAGGATGGGATCCTGATTGGGACTGAAGCTTTCTTT
cdr3_aa: CASSYSKDGILIGTEAFF

d_call: TRBD1
clone_size: once
j_call: TRBJ1-2
v_call: TRBV7-9
cdr3_nt: TGTGCCAGCAGCTTAGCTCCCGACAGGGGCTATGGCTACACCTTC
cdr3_aa: CASSLAPDRGYGYTF

d_call: NA
clone_size: NA
j_call: TRBJ1-2
v_call: TRBV28
cdr3_nt: TGTGCCAGCGTCAGGGACAACTATGGCTACACCTTC
cdr3_aa: CASVRDNYGYTF

d_call: TRBD2
clone_size: once
j_call: TRBJ2-1
v_call: TRBV19
cdr3_nt: TGTGCCAGTAGATCTAGCGGGAGGACTAATTGGGACAATGAGCAGTTCTTC
cdr3_aa: CASRSSGRTNWDNEQFF

d_call: NA
clone_size: NA
j_call: TRBJ2-3
v_call: TRBV28
cdr3_nt: TGTGCCAGCAGTACCAACGCAGATACGCAGTATTTT
cdr3_aa: CASSTNADTQYF

d_call: NA
clone_size: NA
j_call: TRBJ2-4
v_call: TRBV7-9
cdr3_nt: TGTGCCAGCAGCCTAGAACTAGCCAAAAACATTCAGTACTTC
cdr3_aa: CASSLELAKNIQYF

d_call: NA
clone_size: NA
j_call: TRBJ2-7
v_call: TRBV7-3
cdr3_nt: TGTGCCAGCAGCGAACCTTACAGGGCCTCCTACGAGCAGTACTTC
cdr3_aa: CASSEPYRASYEQYF

d_call: TRBD1
clone_size: NA
j_call: TRBJ1-2
v_call: TRBV12-3/TRBV12-4
cdr3_nt: TGTGCCAGCAGTTGGACAGGGGAATATGGCTACACCTTC
cdr3_aa: CASSWTGEYGYTF

d_call: NA
clone_size: once
j_call: TRBJ1-5
v_call: TRBV19
cdr3_nt: TGTGCCAGTAGTATCGCCCGGAATAGCAATCAGCCCCAGCATTTT
cdr3_aa: CASSIARNSNQPQHF

d_call: NA
clone_size: NA
j_call: TRBJ2-3
v_call: TRBV19
cdr3_nt: TGTGCCAGTAGTAGCCCCAGGGGAGGCACAGATACGCAGTATTTT
cdr3_aa: CASSSPRGGTDTQYF

d_call: NA
clone_size: NA
j_call: TRBJ1-4
v_call: TRBV25-1
cdr3_nt: TGTGCCAGCAAGCAGGGATATGAAAAACTGTTTTTT
cdr3_aa: CASKQGYEKLFF

d_call: NA
clone_size: once
j_call: TRBJ1-1
v_call: TRBV28
cdr3_nt: TGTGCCAGCAGTTTATGGAGCGCCCTCTATAACACTGAAGCTTTCTTT
cdr3_aa: CASSLWSALYNTEAFF

d_call: TRBD1
clone_size: few
j_call: TRBJ1-6
v_call: TRBV30
cdr3_nt: TGTGCCTGGGACAGGGGCACTAGGGGTTCACCCCTCCACTTT
cdr3_aa: CAWDRGTRGSPLHF

d_call: NA
clone_size: NA
j_call: TRBJ2-7
v_call: TRBV29-1
cdr3_nt: TGCAGCGCGTCGGACACTTCCTACGAGCAGTACTTC
cdr3_aa: CSASDTSYEQYF

d_call: NA
clone_size: NA
j_call: TRBJ2-3
v_call: TRBV7-8
cdr3_nt: TGTGCCAGCAGCTTGGGATTCACAGATACGCAGTATTTT
cdr3_aa: CASSLGFTDTQYF

d_call: TRBD2
clone_size: NA
j_call: TRBJ2-1
v_call: TRBV5-1
cdr3_nt: TGCGCCAGCAGCTTGGTTCTAGCGGGAGAAAGGTGGGGTGAGCAGTTCTTC
cdr3_aa: CASSLVLAGERWGEQFF

d_call: TRBD1
clone_size: few
j_call: TRBJ2-7
v_call: TRBV10-3
cdr3_nt: TGTGCCATGTCACCCGGGACAGGGGTTGGTTACGAGCAGTACTTC
cdr3_aa: CAMSPGTGVGYEQYF

d_call: TRBD2
clone_size: few
j_call: TRBJ2-3
v_call: TRBV30
cdr3_nt: TGTGCCTGGAGCCCGGGACTAGCGACAGATACGCAGTATTTT
cdr3_aa: CAWSPGLATDTQYF

d_call: NA
clone_size: NA
j_call: TRBJ1-2
v_call: TRBV27
cdr3_nt: TGTGCCAGCAGTTTGGGCAGTCGACTTAACTATGGCTACACCTTC
cdr3_aa: CASSLGSRLNYGYTF

d_call: NA
clone_size: once
j_call: TRBJ2-7
v_call: TRBV3-1/TRBV3-2
cdr3_nt: TGTGCCAGCAGCCAACAACCCACTAGCTACGAGCAGTACTTC
cdr3_aa: CASSQQPTSYEQYF

d_call: NA
clone_size: NA
j_call: TRBJ1-6
v_call: TRBV19
cdr3_nt: TGTGCCAGTAGAACAGGACTCTATAATTCACCCCTCCACTTT
cdr3_aa: CASRTGLYNSPLHF

d_call: NA
clone_size: NA
j_call: TRBJ1-5
v_call: TRBV7-2
cdr3_nt: TGTGCCAGCAGCTTATCCGGCAGTAGCAATCAGCCCCAGCATTTT
cdr3_aa: CASSLSGSSNQPQHF

d_call: NA
clone_size: once
j_call: TRBJ2-2
v_call: TRBV19
cdr3_nt: TGTGCCACCAGTCCCGGGACGGCGAACACCGGGGAGCTGTTTTTT
cdr3_aa: CATSPGTANTGELFF

d_call: NA
clone_size: NA
j_call: TRBJ2-3
v_call: TRBV30
cdr3_nt: TGTGCCTGGAGTATGGAGCACACAGATACGCAGTATTTT
cdr3_aa: CAWSMEHTDTQYF

d_call: NA
clone_size: NA
j_call: TRBJ1-5
v_call: TRBV12-3/TRBV12-4
cdr3_nt: TGTGCCAGCAGTTTTAACAGTAATCAGCCCCAGCATTTT
cdr3_aa: CASSFNSNQPQHF

d_call: TRBD1
clone_size: once
j_call: TRBJ1-1
v_call: TRBV7-2
cdr3_nt: TGTGCCAGCAGCTTAGGCACAGGGGTCGGCGAAGCTTTCTTT
cdr3_aa: CASSLGTGVGEAFF

d_call: NA
clone_size: NA
j_call: TRBJ2-1
v_call: TRBV7-9
cdr3_nt: TGTGCCAGCAGCTACAACCTGGGGGTAATGAGTAATGAGCAGTTCTTC
cdr3_aa: CASSYNLGVMSNEQFF

d_call: NA
clone_size: NA
j_call: TRBJ1-5
v_call: TRBV28
cdr3_nt: TGTGCCAGCAGCGACCAGGGCTGGCCCCAGCATTTT
cdr3_aa: CASSDQGWPQHF

d_call: NA
clone_size: NA
j_call: TRBJ2-2
v_call: TRBV29-1
cdr3_nt: TGCAGCGTTGGCAGGGACGCCGGGGAGCTGTTTTTT
cdr3_aa: CSVGRDAGELFF

d_call: NA
clone_size: once
j_call: TRBJ1-6
v_call: TRBV7-2
cdr3_nt: TGTGCCAGCAGCCCCGGGGGGGGGCAACCCCTCCACTTT
cdr3_aa: CASSPGGGQPLHF

d_call: NA
clone_size: NA
j_call: TRBJ2-1
v_call: TRBV7-2
cdr3_nt: TGTGCCAGCAGCTCCGACGGAAAATGGAGGCAGTTCTTC
cdr3_aa: CASSSDGKWRQFF

d_call: NA
clone_size: NA
j_call: TRBJ2-7
v_call: TRBV6-6
cdr3_nt: TGTGCCAGCAGGACAGAATCCTACGAGCAGTACTTC
cdr3_aa: CASRTESYEQYF

d_call: NA
clone_size: NA
j_call: TRBJ2-7
v_call: TRBV5-1
cdr3_nt: TGCGCCAGCAGCCGCGGTGGCGGTGACTCCTACGAGCAGTACTTC
cdr3_aa: CASSRGGGDSYEQYF

d_call: TRBD2
clone_size: NA
j_call: TRBJ2-1
v_call: TRBV7-3
cdr3_nt: TGTGCCAGCAGCTCCCGTGGGACTAAAATGTACAATGAGCAGTTCTTC
cdr3_aa: CASSSRGTKMYNEQFF

d_call: TRBD2
clone_size: once
j_call: TRBJ2-5
v_call: TRBV4-2
cdr3_nt: TGTGCCAGCAGCCAAGAACTCACTAGCGGGTCAGAGACCCAGTACTTC
cdr3_aa: CASSQELTSGSETQYF

d_call: NA
clone_size: NA
j_call: TRBJ2-5
v_call: TRBV11-3
cdr3_nt: TGTGCCAGCAGCTTAAATGGGGGAAGGGAGACCCAGTACTTC
cdr3_aa: CASSLNGGRETQYF

d_call: NA
clone_size: NA
j_call: TRBJ1-6
v_call: TRBV20-1
cdr3_nt: TGCAGTGCTGGACCTAATTCACCCCTCCACTTT
cdr3_aa: CSAGPNSPLHF

d_call: TRBD1
clone_size: NA
j_call: TRBJ2-1
v_call: TRBV19
cdr3_nt: TGTGCCAGCCGGGACAGGAGTTTCTACAATGAGCAGTTCTTC
cdr3_aa: CASRDRSFYNEQFF

d_call: NA
clone_size: NA
j_call: TRBJ1-4
v_call: TRBV2
cdr3_nt: TGTGCCATCACAGGGATAAGTAGGGAAAAACTGTTTTTT
cdr3_aa: CAITGISREKLFF

d_call: NA
clone_size: NA
j_call: TRBJ1-2
v_call: TRBV28
cdr3_nt: TGTGCCAGCACCCCCAATGTACGCAAAGCTAACTATGGCTACACCTTC
cdr3_aa: CASTPNVRKANYGYTF

d_call: NA
clone_size: NA
j_call: TRBJ1-1
v_call: TRBV3-1/TRBV3-2
cdr3_nt: TGTGCCAGCAGCCAGAGACAGTTCGAAGCTTTCTTT
cdr3_aa: CASSQRQFEAFF

d_call: NA
clone_size: few
j_call: TRBJ2-7
v_call: TRBV9
cdr3_nt: TGTGCCAGCAGCGTAGGACAGTCGAGGGGCTACGAGCAGTACTTC
cdr3_aa: CASSVGQSRGYEQYF

d_call: NA
clone_size: NA
j_call: TRBJ2-7
v_call: TRBV5-1
cdr3_nt: TGCGCCAGCAGCTTGGATCCCTCGGTTAAGTTCTACGAGCAGTACTTC
cdr3_aa: CASSLDPSVKFYEQYF

d_call: NA
clone_size: NA
j_call: TRBJ1-1
v_call: TRBV11-2
cdr3_nt: TGTGCCAGCAGCTTAGTGAGGGCGGTTGAAGCTTTCTTT
cdr3_aa: CASSLVRAVEAFF